A single sample gave rise to the 31 T cell receptor beta chains below, sequenced in a study of OX40 agonist ivuxolimab in advanced cancers. Libraries came from the immunoSEQ multiplex PCR assay. The immuneACCESS repertoire file appears here via TCRdb, limited to in-frame rearrangements. These files lack a portion of the clones; in checked studies, under half of the deficit traces to unresolved V genes, and the cause of the others is not known. The sample profile shows tens of thousands of clones; around nine tenths of them were found once. The ten largest clones add up to around 0.79% of the sample. The specimen was CD4+ or CD8+ T cells sorted from blood, collected in a trial of the OX40 agonist ivuxolimab. The receptors were gathered from an adult with an advanced solid tumor such as melanoma, head and neck, liver or kidney cancer.

The chain has TRBV6-5 and TRBJ2-5; 11 bases align to TRBD2. The CDR3 is 15 amino acids. Germline loops: CDR1 MNHEY, CDR2 SVGAGI. V dropped 6 bases and J dropped 5; count of bases not matched to a gene: 8. The CDR3 bases are TGTGCCAGCAGCCCAGTGACTAGCGGGAAGGAGACCCAGTACTTC. It specifies CASSPVTSGKETQYF.

V and J are TRBV11-2 and TRBJ2-7, with D possibly being TRBD2 (5 bases). Germline CDR1 reads SGHAT; CDR2 reads FQNNGV. The V end was cut by 6 bases, the J end by 0 bases, with 18 bases between. CDR3 length: 16 amino acids. The CDR3 is CASRALSGLSSYEQYF. CDR3 bases: TGTGCCAGCAGGGCGTTATCGGGGTTAAGCTCCTACGAGCAGTACTTC.

The chain employs TRBV7-3 and TRBJ1-2; D might be TRBD1 (5 bases). CDR1 is SGHTA, CDR2 FQGTGA, per germline. There are 14 residues in the CDR3. V gave up 5 bases and J gave up 0 bases, with 10 bases separating them. The CDR3: CASSPDNTNYGYTF. CDR3 sequence (DNA): TGTGCCAGCAGCCCGGACAACACTAACTATGGCTACACCTTC.

The chain combines TRBV28 with TRBJ1-1, with D maybe TRBD1 (5 bases). The CDR3 runs to 13 residues. CDR1 MDHEN and CDR2 SYDVKM come from the germline V gene. The V and J ends lost 8 bases and 0 bases respectively, with 10 bases between them. CDR3 amino acids: CASLGPLNTEAFF. CDR3 sequence (DNA): TGTGCCAGCCTGGGACCCCTGAACACTGAAGCTTTCTTT. The full variable domain, completed using reference TRBV28 and TRBJ1-1, is DVKVTQSSRYLVKRTGEKVFLECVQDMDHENMFWYRQDPGLGLRLIYFSYDVKMKEKGDIPEGYSVSREKKERFSLILESASTNQTSMYLCASLGPLNTEAFFGQGTRLTVV.

The chain carries TRBV4-3 and TRBJ2-3; perhaps TRBD2 as D (7 bases). The CDR3 runs to 15 residues. V was cut by 3 bases and J by 1 base, with 11 bases left in between. CDR1 LGHNA and CDR2 YSLEER come from the germline V gene. The CDR3 is CASSQTRGRTDTQYF. The CDR3 region has the DNA TGCGCCAGCAGCCAGACGCGGGGGCGCACAGATACGCAGTATTTT.

V is TRBV4-1 and J is TRBJ2-3, with 13 bases identical to TRBD2. The CDR3 runs to 17 residues. V gave up 4 bases and J gave up 0 bases; unmatched junction bases: 4. Germline V gene sequence: CDR1 MGHRA, CDR2 YSYEKL. CDR3 sequence: CASSLGLAGVSTDTQYF. The CDR3 bases are TGCGCCAGCAGCCTAGGACTAGCGGGGGTTAGCACAGATACGCAGTATTTT.

The chain has TRBV6-1 and TRBJ1-3, with D unclear. The CDR3 contains 13 residues. Germline V gene data show CDR1 as MNHNS and CDR2 as SASEGT. Trimming cost V 7 bases and J 0 bases, with 7 bases left between them. CDR3 nucleotide sequence: TGTGCCAGCACAGGAGCCTCTGGAAACACCATATATTTT. Translated: CASTGASGNTIYF.

The chain joins TRBV7-9 to TRBJ2-5, with unresolved D. Germline V CDR1 and CDR2: SEHNR, FQNEAQ (reference sequence). CDR3 length: 13 residues. The germline V and J ends were trimmed by 3 bases and 0 bases, with 5 bases remaining between them. Here the CDR3 reads CASSFADQETQYF. The CDR3 DNA reads as TGTGCCAGCAGCTTCGCAGACCAAGAGACCCAGTACTTC.

The chain uses TRBV9 and TRBJ2-5, with D perhaps being TRBD1 or TRBD2 (5 bases each). The V gene lost 4 bases and the J gene lost 5 bases, with 18 bases spanning the gap. Germline CDR1 is SGDLS and CDR2 is YYNGEE. The CDR3 runs 15 residues. DNA for the CDR3: TGTGCCAGCAGCCTACATGGGGGTCTTGGGGAGACCCAGTACTTC. Translated: CASSLHGGLGETQYF.

The rearrangement links TRBV4-2 to TRBJ2-3, with D possibly being TRBD2 (6 bases). The V and J ends lost 6 bases and 0 bases respectively, with 13 bases between them. Looked up from germline, CDR1 is LGHNA and CDR2 is YNFKEQ. The CDR3 totals 15 residues. The CDR3 reads CASSVGGVSTDTQYF. The DNA of the CDR3 is TGTGCCAGCAGTGTCGGGGGAGTCAGCACAGATACGCAGTATTTT.

This clone was counted only a few times. The V and J genes are TRBV6-5 and TRBJ1-2; 7 nucleotides line up with TRBD1. The CDR3 has 15 amino acids. Germline CDR1 reads MNHEY; CDR2 reads SVGAGI. V shed 5 bases and J 1 base; nucleotides not matched to a gene: 7. The CDR3 sequence is CASSGPWDSNYGYTF. The DNA for the CDR3 is TGTGCCAGCAGTGGTCCCTGGGACAGTAACTATGGCTACACCTTC.

This clone was detected only a few times. The chain employs TRBV4-3 and TRBJ1-2; maybe TRBD1 (6 bases). The CDR3 length is 15 residues. V lost 0 bases and J 3 bases, leaving 11 bases between the germline ends. The germline CDR1 and CDR2 sequences are LGHNA and YSLEER. CDR3: CASSQESTGHYGYTF. Here the CDR3 DNA reads TGCGCCAGCAGCCAAGAGAGTACAGGGCACTATGGCTACACCTTC.

The chain carries TRBV19 and TRBJ2-2; D is possibly TRBD1 (5 bases). The V gene lost 3 bases and the J gene lost 4 bases, with 15 bases spanning the gap. CDR1 is LNHDA and CDR2 is SQIVND in the germline V gene (reference sequence). The CDR3 is 16 amino acids. This CDR3 reads CASSIPLGAVTGELFF. In DNA, the CDR3 is TGTGCCAGTAGTATCCCTCTTGGGGCCGTCACCGGGGAGCTGTTTTTT. The complete variable domain, with remaining parts taken from reference TRBV19 and TRBJ2-2, reads DGGITQSPKYLFRKEGQNVTLSCEQNLNHDAMYWYRQDPGQGLRLIYYSQIVNDFQKGDIAEGYSVSREKKESFPLTVTSAQKNPTAFYLCASSIPLGAVTGELFFGEGSRLTVL.

J is TRBJ2-2 and V is TRBV2; D might be TRBD1 or TRBD2, each matching 6 bases. The germline V and J ends were trimmed by 1 base and 4 bases, with 10 bases remaining between them. The CDR3 length is 15 residues. CDR1 and CDR2 (germline): SNHLY, FYNNEI. The CDR3 protein is CASSEEGGGTGELFF. As DNA, the CDR3 is TGTGCCAGCAGTGAAGAAGGGGGAGGCACCGGGGAGCTGTTTTTT.

This clone was observed a few times. At the DNA level, this CDR3 is encoded by other sequences in the same sample as well. The chain is built from TRBV6-1 and TRBJ1-5; D unresolved. CDR3 length: 13 amino acids. Germline V gene lookup returns CDR1 MNHNS and CDR2 SASEGT. V dropped 3 bases and J dropped 3 bases, with 6 bases sitting between them. CDR3 region: CASSEQVNQPQHF. CDR3 DNA: TGTGCCAGCAGTGAGCAGGTCAATCAGCCCCAGCATTTT.

This clone was observed once. The chain carries TRBV5-4 and TRBJ2-7, with D perhaps TRBD1 or TRBD2 (6 bases each). CDR3 length equals 15 residues. Trimming pared 3 bases from V and 6 bases from J, leaving 19 bases between. Germline V lookup: CDR1 SGHNT, CDR2 YYREEE (reference sequence). DNA for the CDR3: TGTGCCAGCAGCTCGCACAGGGAGGCGATCAGCGAGCAGTACTTC. It translates to CASSSHREAISEQYF.

CDR3 sequence (DNA): TGTGCCAGCAGTGGGTCTGGGAACCAGCCCCAGCATTTT. As protein: CASSGSGNQPQHF. The rearrangement links TRBV6-1 to TRBJ1-5; D unclear. The CDR3 sequence is 13 residues long. Germline V lookup: CDR1 MNHNS, CDR2 SASEGT. Trimming shortened V by 4 bases and J by 7 bases, and 11 bases separated the two germline ends.

The chain combines TRBV18 with TRBJ2-1; D gene ambiguous. Germline V lookup: CDR1 KGHSH, CDR2 LQKENI. V was trimmed by 1 base and J by 2 bases, leaving 6 bases between them. The CDR3 loop spans 14 amino acids. CDR3 in amino acids: CASSPLQTYNEQFF. The CDR3 DNA is TGTGCCAGCTCACCACTGCAAACCTACAATGAGCAGTTCTTC.

As regards this clone: This CDR3 is also generated by other DNA sequences in the sample. The chain uses TRBV29-1 and TRBJ1-2, with unresolved D. Trimming removed 3 bases at V and 5 bases at J, with 13 bases between. The germline CDR1 and CDR2 sequences are SQVTM and ANQGSEA. The CDR3 length is 13 residues. CDR3 sequence reads: CSVEAGGGYGYTF. The CDR3 DNA follows: TGCAGCGTTGAGGCGGGAGGCGGGTATGGCTACACCTTC.

V is TRBV6-4 and J is TRBJ2-1; D may be TRBD2 (6 bases). V was clipped by 0 bases and J by 0 bases, with 12 bases between them. Germline CDR1 and CDR2: MRHNA and SNTAGT. The CDR3 sequence is 17 residues long. The CDR3 nucleotides read TGTGCCAGCAGTGACTCTTGGGACTCCCACTCCTACAATGAGCAGTTCTTC. It specifies CASSDSWDSHSYNEQFF.

The chain couples TRBV15 to TRBJ1-2; 11 bases align to TRBD1. The junction had 9 bases not matched to a gene; V was cut back by 3 bases and J by 6 bases. The germline V gene has CDR1 LNHNV and CDR2 YYDKDF (reference sequence). This CDR3 spans 16 amino acids. The CDR3, as DNA: TGTGCCACCAGCAGTCCGGGACAGGGGGTGTTAGATGGCTACACCTTC. Translating it yields CATSSPGQGVLDGYTF.

V and J are TRBV5-8 and TRBJ2-1; 14 nucleotides agree with TRBD2. V lost 0 bases, J lost 8 bases, and 1 base stayed unmatched. Germline V gene data show CDR1 as SGHTS and CDR2 as YDEGEE. CDR3 size: 15 residues. CDR3 residues: CASSLEGLAGDEQFF. CDR3 DNA sequence: TGTGCCAGCAGCTTGGAGGGACTAGCGGGAGATGAGCAGTTCTTC.

V gene TRBV4-2 combines with J gene TRBJ1-4, with TRBD1 matching 7 bases. CDR1 and CDR2 (germline): LGHNA, YNFKEQ. The V segment lost 3 bases and the J segment 4 bases; nucleotides outside the gene matches: 8. The CDR3 has 16 amino acids. DNA for the CDR3: TGTGCCAGCAGCCAGACGAACAGGGGCTTTAATGAAAAACTGTTTTTT. Residues: CASSQTNRGFNEKLFF.

The chain employs TRBV19 and TRBJ1-3; D unclear. The CDR3 has 14 amino acids. Trimming cost V 3 bases and J 0 bases, with 6 bases left between them. Germline CDR1 LNHDA, CDR2 SQIVND (reference sequence). CDR3 coding DNA: TGTGCCAGTAGTATCCTAAGCTCTGGAAACACCATATATTTT. Its translation is CASSILSSGNTIYF.

V usage is TRBV12-5 and J usage is TRBJ2-6; D uncertain. V shed 2 bases and J shed 2 bases, with 1 base lying between them. Germline V gives CDR1 LGHNT, CDR2 FRNRAP. The CDR3 totals 13 residues. The CDR3 nucleotides are TGTGCTAGTGGTTTGACTGGGGCCAACGTCCTGACTTTC. This gives the protein CASGLTGANVLTF.

The chain uses TRBV6-5 and TRBJ1-3, with D perhaps TRBD1 (5 bases). The CDR3 is 15 amino acids. The V gene lost 5 bases and the J gene lost 0 bases, with 11 bases spanning the gap. CDR1 is MNHEY and CDR2 is SVGAGI in the germline V gene. In DNA form, the CDR3 reads TGTGCCAGCAGTCAGGGACGGTACTCTGGAAACACCATATATTTT. Translation gives CASSQGRYSGNTIYF.

This clone was seen a single time. V and J are TRBV19 and TRBJ1-1, with D possibly TRBD1 on 6 matching bases. The germline V gene has CDR1 LNHDA and CDR2 SQIVND (reference sequence). Trimming took off 4 bases at V and 4 bases at J, with 16 bases between the two ends. CDR3 size: 15 residues. CDR3 in DNA: TGTGCCAGTAGTACCACCCTGGGAGGGGGCACTGAAGCTTTCTTT. It specifies CASSTTLGGGTEAFF.

The rearrangement joins TRBV5-5 to TRBJ1-4; D unresolved. The V end lost 0 bases, the J end lost 0 bases, and 6 bases lay between the germline ends. The CDR3 sequence is 15 residues long. Germline V gene data show CDR1 as SGHKS and CDR2 as YYEKEE (reference sequence). The chain's CDR3 is CASSLEGTTNEKLFF. DNA of the CDR3: TGTGCCAGCAGCTTGGAGGGAACAACTAATGAAAAACTGTTTTTT.

The gene calls are TRBV28 and TRBJ2-5, with a possible D match to TRBD1 (5 bases). V lost 3 bases and J 5 bases, leaving 10 bases between the germline ends. The CDR3 totals 13 residues. Germline CDR1 MDHEN, CDR2 SYDVKM. The CDR3 bases are TGTGCCAGCAGTTTTATCAGGGTTGAGACCCAGTACTTC. It encodes CASSFIRVETQYF.

The rearrangement joins TRBV28 to TRBJ2-2, with no clear D. In germline, CDR1 is MDHEN, CDR2 SYDVKM. Trimming stripped 10 bases from V and 3 bases from J, with 9 bases between. The CDR3 is made up of 12 amino acids. CDR3 nucleotide sequence: TGTGCCACCAAAGAATACACCGGGGAGCTGTTTTTT. It codes for CATKEYTGELFF.

The genes are TRBV5-4 and TRBJ1-6, with D unclear. V was trimmed by 4 bases and J by 5 bases, leaving 10 bases between them. The germline V gene has CDR1 SGHNT and CDR2 YYREEE (reference sequence). This CDR3 has 14 residues. This CDR3 is CASSLPGNNSPLHF. In DNA, the CDR3 is TGTGCCAGCAGCCTTCCGGGGAATAATTCACCCCTCCACTTT.